This T cell receptor beta chain was identified during a study of OX40 agonist ivuxolimab in advanced cancers. Looking at the study overall: Three patients responded partially, comprising one with hepatocellular carcinoma and two with cutaneous melanoma.

Trimming took off 5 bases at V and 1 base at J, with 11 bases between the two ends. CDR3 length: 13 residues. Germline CDR1 SQVTM, CDR2 ANQGSEA. Repertoires were generated with immunoSEQ multiplex PCR, while TCRdb's copy carries only in-frame clones and drops some. This table has 50,000 to 55,000 clones, approximately 84% appearing once. The chain has TRBV29-1 and TRBJ2-5, with D maybe TRBD1 (6 bases). This TCR came from an adult with an advanced solid tumor such as melanoma, head and neck, liver or kidney cancer. Sequenced here: CD4+ or CD8+ T cells sorted from blood, sampled in a trial of the OX40 agonist ivuxolimab. The CDR3 loop is CSVKNRVQETQYF. The CDR3 nucleotides read TGCAGCGTTAAGAACAGGGTCCAAGAGACCCAGTACTTC.